The 22 T cell receptor beta chains below were found in one sample sequenced in a study of shared clonotypes between healthy human individuals. The table came from immunoSEQ multiplex PCR; TCRdb's copy has only in-frame clones and leaves some out. The sample includes more than 150,000 clones, approximately 61% seen only once; the top ten take 8.5% to 12%. Sequencing was carried out using memory CD4+ T cells sorted from blood. Documented subset: CD45RA-negative fraction. The receptor set was obtained from a man aged 25-45 years in good health.

This clone was counted once. The chain links TRBV7-8 to TRBJ1-2; D is unclear. V lost 1 base and J 4 bases, leaving 13 bases between the germline ends. This CDR3 has 15 residues. Per the germline V gene, CDR1 is SGHVS and CDR2 is FQNEAQ. The CDR3 is CASSLVKGLGYGYTF. The CDR3 DNA reads as TGTGCCAGCAGCTTAGTTAAGGGTCTAGGCTATGGCTACACCTTC.

The CDR3, as DNA: TGCGCCAGCACCCTCTCACTAGCGGAAGCTTACTCCTACGAGCAGTACTTC. Translating gives CASTLSLAEAYSYEQYF. The chain couples TRBV5-1 to TRBJ2-7; 8 bases fit TRBD2. This CDR3 region has 17 residues. Germline V gene lookup returns CDR1 SGHRS and CDR2 YFSETQ. V lost 6 bases and J lost 0; bases outside the gene matches: 14.

This clone has only a few counts. The chain employs TRBV5-1 and TRBJ2-3; perhaps TRBD1 as D (6 bases). The CDR3 has 13 amino acids. CDR1 and CDR2 (germline): SGHRS, YFSETQ. Deletions cut 0 bases from V and 6 bases from J, with 8 bases between. The CDR3 sequence: CASSLVGADTQYF. CDR3 coding DNA: TGCGCCAGCAGCTTGGTGGGGGCCGATACGCAGTATTTT. The full variable domain, in which reference TRBV5-1 and TRBJ2-3 provide the parts outside the CDR3, is KAGVTQTPRYLIKTRGQQVTLSCSPISGHRSVSWYQQTPGQGLQFLFEYFSETQRNKGNFPGRFSGRQFSNSRSEMNVSTLELGDSALYLCASSLVGADTQYFGPGTRLTVL.

This clone was observed a few times. The chain is built from TRBV11-2 and TRBJ2-7; tentatively, D is TRBD1 (5 bases). In germline, CDR1 is SGHAT, CDR2 FQNNGV. There are 15 residues in the CDR3. Deletions cut 1 base from V and 2 bases from J, with 12 bases between. For the CDR3, the DNA is TGTGCCAGCAGCTTAGCTCAGGGTAGGCCCTACGAGCAGTACTTC. This gives the protein CASSLAQGRPYEQYF.

The V call is TRBV7-2, the J call TRBJ2-3; unclear D gene. Per the germline V gene, CDR1 is SGHTA and CDR2 is FQGNSA. Trimming pared 7 bases from V and 2 bases from J, leaving 7 bases between. The CDR3 totals 12 residues. The CDR3 sequence is CASNTNTDTQYF. CDR3 bases: TGTGCCAGCAACACAAACACAGATACGCAGTATTTT.

The V call is TRBV7-2, the J call TRBJ2-1, with 9 bases fitting TRBD2. The CDR3 covers 16 residues. The J segment lost 5 bases and the V segment lost 0 bases, leaving 5 bases of the junction unmatched. CDR1 is SGHTA, CDR2 FQGNSA, per germline. CDR3 region: CASSLAISGGNNEQFF. The CDR3 DNA reads TGTGCCAGCAGCTTAGCTATTAGCGGGGGAAACAATGAGCAGTTCTTC.

This chain joins TRBV7-3 and TRBJ2-7; 8 nucleotides align to TRBD1. Germline values: CDR1 SGHTA, CDR2 FQGTGA. The CDR3 totals 17 residues. Unmatched junction bases numbered 15, after V lost 5 bases and J lost 3 bases. DNA of the CDR3: TGTGCCAGCAGCCCAAATTCAGGGACAGGACAAGGCTACGAGCAGTACTTC. Protein product: CASSPNSGTGQGYEQYF.

This clone was counted once. The chain links TRBV28 to TRBJ1-2; TRBD1 might be the D (6 bases). Germline CDR1 and CDR2: MDHEN and SYDVKM. Trimming took 4 bases from V and 5 from J, leaving 14 bases between them. The CDR3 contains 14 residues. DNA of the CDR3: TGTGCCAGCAGTTCCGGGACAACAGCTTATGGCTACACCTTC. It yields the protein CASSSGTTAYGYTF.

Points on this clone: Other nucleotide sequences from this sample produce the same CDR3. This sequence joins TRBV7-8 and TRBJ2-5; D could derive from TRBD1 or TRBD2 (6 bases each). This CDR3 is 15 amino acids long. The germline V gene has CDR1 SGHVS and CDR2 FQNEAQ. Trimming cost V 1 base and J 1 base, with 10 bases left between them. The CDR3 region has the DNA TGTGCCAGCAGCTTAGATGGGGGGCGCCAAGAGACCCAGTACTTC. Translating it yields CASSLDGGRQETQYF.

The CDR3 coding sequence is TGTGCCAGCAACGTGGAGCGGTCCACAGATACGCAGTATTTT. Translating it yields CASNVERSTDTQYF. The V and J genes are TRBV28 and TRBJ2-3; perhaps TRBD2 as D (5 bases). V lost 7 bases to trimming and J lost 2 bases, with 13 bases between them. This CDR3 is built from 14 residues. Per the germline V gene, CDR1 is MDHEN and CDR2 is SYDVKM. Looking up the rest from reference TRBV28 and TRBJ2-3 gives the full variable domain: DVKVTQSSRYLVKRTGEKVFLECVQDMDHENMFWYRQDPGLGLRLIYFSYDVKMKEKGDIPEGYSVSREKKERFSLILESASTNQTSMYLCASNVERSTDTQYFGPGTRLTVL.

The chain recombines TRBV7-2 with TRBJ2-1; tentative D call: TRBD2 (6 bases). The ends were cut back, 10 bases at V and 3 bases at J, with 16 bases in the middle. The V gene's germline CDR1 is SGHTA and CDR2 FQGNSA. The CDR3 is made up of 14 amino acids. In DNA form, the CDR3 reads TGTGCCATCACGGGACTCATGAACTACAATGAGCAGTTCTTC. Translating gives CAITGLMNYNEQFF.

This chain joins TRBV2 and TRBJ1-1; D call uncertain. Germline V gives CDR1 SNHLY, CDR2 FYNNEI. The CDR3 is 12 residues long. V lost 1 base and J 7 bases, leaving 7 bases between the germline ends. This CDR3 is CASSEDSHEAFF. DNA of the CDR3: TGTGCCAGCAGTGAAGACAGTCATGAAGCTTTCTTT.

The CDR3 reads CASSIDRTDGYTF. In DNA form, the CDR3 reads TGTGCCAGCAGCATAGACAGGACCGATGGCTACACCTTC. This chain joins TRBV5-6 and TRBJ1-2; weak D call: TRBD1 (6 bases). V was pared by 4 bases and J by 6 bases, with 13 bases between. Germline V CDR1 and CDR2: SGHDT, YYEEEE. The CDR3 has 13 amino acids.

The rearrangement joins TRBV7-2 to TRBJ2-5; 9 bases are a match to TRBD1. Germline V gives CDR1 SGHTA, CDR2 FQGNSA. The CDR3 loop spans 14 amino acids. V shed 4 bases and J 4 bases; nucleotides not matched to a gene: 4. In nucleotides, the CDR3 is TGTGCCAGCAGCTCCACAGGGGGCGGAGAGACCCAGTACTTC. Protein: CASSSTGGGETQYF.

This clone was seen repeatedly, ten times or more. The chain has TRBV19 and TRBJ2-1; D unclear. There are 16 residues in the CDR3. Trimming stripped 5 bases from V and 4 bases from J, with 18 bases between. CDR1 and CDR2 from the germline V gene are LNHDA and SQIVND (reference sequence). As DNA, the CDR3 is TGTGCCAGTAGTGGCCGGGTTCGCGGCCCATACAATGAGCAGTTCTTC. It is translated as CASSGRVRGPYNEQFF. Variable domain in full (rest from reference TRBV19 and TRBJ2-1): DGGITQSPKYLFRKEGQNVTLSCEQNLNHDAMYWYRQDPGQGLRLIYYSQIVNDFQKGDIAEGYSVSREKKESFPLTVTSAQKNPTAFYLCASSGRVRGPYNEQFFGPGTRLTVL.

The CDR3 sequence is CASSLGFGASYEQYF. In DNA, the CDR3 is TGTGCCAGCAGCTTGGGGTTCGGGGCCTCCTACGAGCAGTACTTC. The V and J genes are TRBV5-4 and TRBJ2-7; D is perhaps TRBD1 or TRBD2 (5 bases each). Looked up from germline, CDR1 is SGHNT and CDR2 is YYREEE (reference sequence). V was pared by 0 bases and J by 0 bases, with 10 bases between. CDR3 length: 15 residues.

The CDR3 coding sequence is TGCGCCAGCAGCCCACGCAGGGGGGCCATCGACAATGAGCAGTTCTTC. Its translation: CASSPRRGAIDNEQFF. This sequence joins TRBV5-1 and TRBJ2-1, with a weak D call TRBD1 (7 bases). The CDR3 length is 16 residues. V lost 4 bases and J 5 bases, leaving 19 bases between the germline ends. Germline V gene data show CDR1 as SGHRS and CDR2 as YFSETQ.

This clone was detected a few times. The chain joins TRBV6-1 to TRBJ2-3; D remains ambiguous. Trimming left V 5 bases short and J 0 bases short, with 9 bases between. CDR3 length: 14 amino acids. The germline CDR1 and CDR2 sequences are MNHNS and SASEGT. CDR3 DNA: TGTGCCAGCAGTAGGGCTCTTAGCACAGATACGCAGTATTTT. Amino acids: CASSRALSTDTQYF.

V and J are TRBV29-1 and TRBJ2-3, with 9 bases identical to TRBD2. With V trimmed by 8 bases and J by 6 bases, 9 bases remained unmatched. CDR3 length: 13 amino acids. Germline V lookup: CDR1 SQVTM, CDR2 ANQGSEA. CDR3 sequence (DNA): TGCAGCTTTAGCGGGAGTCCCTTCGATACGCAGTATTTT. This sequence encodes CSFSGSPFDTQYF.

This sequence joins TRBV18 and TRBJ2-2, with 7 bases identical to TRBD2. The CDR3 extends over 16 amino acids. Germline loops: CDR1 KGHSH, CDR2 LQKENI. J gave up 1 base and V 3 bases, and 5 bases lay outside the gene matches. The CDR3 sequence: CASSPAAGVNTGELFF. Here the CDR3 DNA reads TGTGCCAGCTCACCGGCGGCGGGAGTGAACACCGGGGAGCTGTTTTTT.

The chain links TRBV15 to TRBJ2-5; 11 bases are a match to TRBD2. Germline CDR1 is LNHNV and CDR2 is YYDKDF (reference sequence). CDR3 length equals 17 residues. V was clipped by 5 bases and J by 1 base; unmatched bases: 9. The CDR3 DNA follows: TGTGCCACCAGCGGCCGATTAGCGGGAGGGCCCCAAGAGACCCAGTACTTC. It encodes CATSGRLAGGPQETQYF.

CDR3 sequence reads: CASSEGQAYYGYTF. CDR3 coding DNA: TGTGCCAGCAGTGAAGGACAGGCCTATTATGGCTACACCTTC. This sequence joins TRBV6-5 and TRBJ1-2, with 7 bases matching TRBD1. Germline-derived CDR1 and CDR2 are MNHEY and SVGAGI. CDR3 size: 14 residues. V was pared by 5 bases and J by 5 bases, with 8 bases of the junction left unmatched.